Listed here is a single T cell receptor (beta chain). Its antigen is undetermined. The sample belongs to a study of cytomegalovirus exposure and HLA in healthy donors. Overall study findings and caveats: The investigators catalogued 150 to 200 TCR beta chains as cytomegalovirus-associated. Later analysis reportedly placed an Asian-associated ancestry cluster below the approximately 650-donor mean in N-insertions. High sensitivity and specificity were reportedly achieved when the classifier diagnosed cytomegalovirus status. TCR beta V- and J-gene trimming, according to a later analysis, was linked to a missense DCLRE1C variant.

Trimming removed 8 bases at V and 5 bases at J, with 12 bases between. The CDR3 is made up of 12 amino acids. Looked up from germline, CDR1 is SGHVS and CDR2 is FQNEAQ. The PCR made use of 60 Vbeta and 13 Jbeta primers. The table came from immunoSEQ multiplex PCR; TCRdb's copy has only in-frame clones and leaves some out. The table records around 100,000 clones, about four fifths of them present only once. This sequence originates from a young man in good health and CMV-seropositive. Material for sequencing was PBMCs. The V gene is TRBV7-8, the J gene TRBJ1-1, with D perhaps matching TRBD1 (6 bases). CDR3 region: CASGQGITEAFF. The CDR3 nucleotides read TGTGCCAGCGGGCAGGGGATTACTGAAGCTTTCTTT.